A single sample is the source of the 8 T cell receptor beta chains below, sequenced in a study of blood T cell repertoires in COVID-19. Here immunoSEQ multiplex PCR was the method, and the copy in TCRdb shows in-frame clones only, minus some. The repertoire consists of approximately 200,000 clones, with roughly 84% occurring once and the leading ten covering under 2.5%. The sample comprised peripheral blood. These receptors originate from a man aged 40-49 years with active or convalescent COVID-19.

The gene calls are TRBV6-5 and TRBJ1-1; 7 bases are shared with TRBD1. Losses at the gene ends were 2 bases for V and 5 bases for J; bases not matched to a gene: 5. The V gene's germline CDR1 is MNHEY and CDR2 SVGAGI. The CDR3 length is 14 residues. The CDR3 DNA follows: TGTGCCAGCAGTTACCAAACAGGGGAAACTGAAGCTTTCTTT. This sequence encodes CASSYQTGETEAFF.

The chain employs TRBV28 and TRBJ2-1; 10 bases are a match to TRBD2. V lost 7 bases, J lost 9 bases, and 15 bases stayed unmatched. Germline CDR1 is MDHEN and CDR2 is SYDVKM. The CDR3 is 16 residues long. CDR3: CASTLTGTSASFEQFF. DNA of the CDR3: TGTGCCAGCACCCTTACCGGGACTAGCGCCTCCTTTGAGCAGTTCTTC.

This chain joins TRBV10-3 and TRBJ1-2; unclear D gene. Germline lookup yields CDR1 ENHRY and CDR2 SYGVKD. Trimming took 6 bases from V and 0 from J, leaving 5 bases between them. The CDR3 totals 12 residues. CDR3 nucleotide sequence: TGTGCCATCAGCGGGACTAACTATGGCTACACCTTC. Protein: CAISGTNYGYTF.

The chain combines TRBV4-1 with TRBJ2-7, with TRBD1 matching 10 bases. Trimming took 4 bases from V and 3 from J; bases not matched to a gene: 6. CDR3 size: 15 residues. Germline V CDR1 and CDR2: MGHRA, YSYEKL. The CDR3 coding sequence is TGCGCCAGCAGCCTCAACCGGGACAGGGGCTACGAGCAGTACTTC. Protein: CASSLNRDRGYEQYF.

V is TRBV12-3 or TRBV12-4 and J is TRBJ1-1; D is ambiguous. There are 11 residues in the CDR3. Between the trimmed V and J ends, which lost 3 bases and 5 bases, there was a span of 4 bases. The DNA for the CDR3 is TGTGCCAGCAGTTTCCTTACTGAAGCTTTCTTT. Amino acid sequence: CASSFLTEAFF.

The chain is built from TRBV27 and TRBJ2-7; 7 bases are a match to TRBD1. With V trimmed by 2 bases and J by 6 bases, 4 bases remained unmatched. Germline V gene data show CDR1 as MNHEY and CDR2 as SMNVEV (reference sequence). CDR3 length equals 13 residues. The CDR3 DNA sequence: TGTGCCAGCAGTTTAGGACAGGCGCGCGAGCAGTACTTC. It specifies CASSLGQAREQYF.

This clone was recorded a few times. V and J are TRBV6-1 and TRBJ1-5; 7 bases line up with TRBD1. The CDR3 runs to 16 residues. Germline V gene sequence: CDR1 MNHNS, CDR2 SASEGT. V lost 4 bases, J lost 1 base, and 7 bases stayed unmatched. CDR3 DNA sequence: TGTGCCAGCAGTGGAGACAGGGTCAGGAGCAATCAGCCCCAGCATTTT. Encoded protein: CASSGDRVRSNQPQHF.

The genes are TRBV5-1 and TRBJ1-4; D is undetermined. Per the germline V gene, CDR1 is SGHRS and CDR2 is YFSETQ. The CDR3 loop spans 14 amino acids. Trimming removed 0 bases from V and 4 bases from J, with 7 bases in between. CDR3: CASSLGDFNEKLFF. The CDR3 DNA follows: TGCGCCAGCAGCTTGGGTGACTTTAATGAAAAACTGTTTTTT.